This T cell receptor (beta chain) was profiled in a study of T-cell memory formation after mild COVID-19. This clonotype was detected a few times. TCRdb re-called the 5' RACE reads with MiXCR, one entry per CDR3 protein. The data contain about 110,000 distinct CDR3 sequences, over 15% of them seen just once; the ten biggest clones take up 25% to 30%. Germline V gene sequence: CDR1 SGDLS, CDR2 YYNGEE. CDR3 length equals 13 residues. Trimming shortened V by 4 bases and J by 5 bases, and 12 bases separated the two germline ends. This rearrangement joins TRBV9 to TRBJ2-5; D possibly corresponds to TRBD1 (5 bases). The sample was PBMCs or a T cell subset sorted from them (not recorded which). The source of this sequence is an adult woman who had mild COVID-19 (a few samples of this study predate the infection). Cell type and time point are not known. CDR3 in DNA: TGTGCCAGCAGCCCAGGGTCTGGCGAGACCCAGTACTTC. It specifies CASSPGSGETQYF.